Given below is one TCR beta chain in context. Its antigen is as yet unknown. These data are taken from a study of T cell responses to AZD1222 COVID-19 vaccine. Study as a whole: The analysis combined second doses at about 4 or about 12 weeks.

Overall study results and limits: With dominance at 160-218 and 743-854, vaccine-associated CD4 TCRs spanned spike. White British donors predominated, females outnumbered males, and clonal diversity was possibly underestimated. The study reported that nearly half of spike-specific TCRs target unmutated variant regions.

Assay used: immunoSEQ multiplex PCR; TCRdb lists only in-frame clones, some missing. The table records about 99,000 clones, approximately 89% of them present only once. CDR3 size: 16 residues. Germline loops: CDR1 SGHTA, CDR2 FQGNSA. V trimming: 1 base; J trimming: 6 bases; junction bases outside the gene matches: 5. The material sequenced was peripheral blood, taken on day 0 of AZD1222 vaccination. The chain combines TRBV7-2 with TRBJ1-5; 11 bases are a match to TRBD1. The TCR was taken from an adult in good health. CDR3 DNA: TGTGCCAGCAGCTTAGGTGGGACAGGGGGTGGTCAGCCCCAGCATTTT. The encoded protein is CASSLGGTGGGQPQHF. Supplemented by reference TRBV7-2 and TRBJ1-5, the full variable domain reads GAGVSQSPSNKVTEKGKDVELRCDPISGHTALYWYRQSLGQGLEFLIYFQGNSAPDKSGLPSDRFSAERTGGSVSTLTIQRTQQEDSAVYLCASSLGGTGGGQPQHFGDGTRLSIL.